The 25 T cell receptor beta chains listed next were all sequenced from one sample in a study of blood T cell repertoires in COVID-19. Profiled with immunoSEQ multiplex PCR; TCRdb holds only in-frame clones, not every one. Of around 26,000 clones listed, over 75% are singletons. The specimen sequenced was peripheral blood. Receptors were obtained from a woman over 75 with acute or convalescent COVID-19.

J is TRBJ1-2 and V is TRBV5-1; 9 bases fit TRBD1. Trimming took 5 bases from V and 6 from J; bases not matched to a gene: 5. CDR1 is SGHRS, CDR2 YFSETQ, per germline. The CDR3 runs 13 residues. The CDR3 coding sequence is TGCGCCAGCAGACTACAGGGGGCTCATGGCTACACCTTC. Protein: CASRLQGAHGYTF.

This chain joins TRBV7-6 and TRBJ1-1, with D unresolved. The V gene's germline CDR1 is SGHVS and CDR2 FNYEAQ. With 0 bases removed from V and 1 base from J, the gap between germline ends came to 6 bases. CDR3 length equals 14 residues. The CDR3 is CASSLAQENTEAFF. The DNA for the CDR3 is TGTGCCAGCAGCTTAGCGCAGGAGAACACTGAAGCTTTCTTT.

The rearrangement joins TRBV7-3 to TRBJ2-3; 9 bases align to TRBD1. Germline values: CDR1 SGHTA, CDR2 FQGTGA. The CDR3 has 15 residues. Losses at the gene ends were 1 base for V and 6 bases for J; bases not matched to a gene: 5. The DNA for the CDR3 is TGTGCCAGCAGCTTAAGGGGACAGGGCCACGATACGCAGTATTTT. Its translation: CASSLRGQGHDTQYF. The full variable domain, in which reference TRBV7-3 and TRBJ2-3 provide the parts outside the CDR3, is GAGVSQTPSNKVTEKGKYVELRCDPISGHTALYWYRQSLGQGPEFLIYFQGTGAADDSGLPNDRFFAVRPEGSVSTLKIQRTERGDSAVYLCASSLRGQGHDTQYFGPGTRLTVL.

The V and J genes are TRBV4-1 and TRBJ1-1; 8 nucleotides line up with TRBD1. V shed 4 bases, J shed 1 base, and the junction held 8 bases outside the gene matches. The CDR3 has 16 amino acids. From germline, CDR1 is MGHRA and CDR2 YSYEKL. The CDR3 loop reads CASSPLGTGGNTEAFF. The CDR3, as DNA: TGCGCCAGCAGCCCCCTGGGGACAGGAGGGAACACTGAAGCTTTCTTT.

This chain connects TRBV5-1 to TRBJ1-1, with D perhaps TRBD1 (5 bases). The CDR3 is 16 amino acids. Germline values: CDR1 SGHRS, CDR2 YFSETQ. Trimming pared 2 bases from V and 0 bases from J, leaving 14 bases between. The CDR3 protein is CASSLATGTVNTEAFF. CDR3 in DNA: TGCGCCAGCAGCTTAGCCACCGGGACTGTGAACACTGAAGCTTTCTTT. Looking up the rest from reference TRBV5-1 and TRBJ1-1 gives the full variable domain: KAGVTQTPRYLIKTRGQQVTLSCSPISGHRSVSWYQQTPGQGLQFLFEYFSETQRNKGNFPGRFSGRQFSNSRSEMNVSTLELGDSALYLCASSLATGTVNTEAFFGQGTRLTVV.

The chain carries TRBV6-5 and TRBJ2-1, with D perhaps matching TRBD2 (6 bases). Germline CDR1 MNHEY, CDR2 SVGAGI. Trimming pared 7 bases from V and 9 bases from J, leaving 22 bases between. The CDR3 spans 15 residues. CDR3 nucleotide sequence: TGTGCCAGCACCGGAGGGGTGGGTGGGCGAGTTGAGCAGTTCTTC. The encoded protein is CASTGGVGGRVEQFF.

The V gene is TRBV4-3, the J gene TRBJ2-1; TRBD2 aligns across 8 bases. This CDR3 has 17 residues. V gave up 1 base and J gave up 5 bases; unmatched junction bases: 10. Germline assignment: CDR1 LGHNA and CDR2 YSLEER. CDR3 region: CASSQAPIPGGDNEQFF. CDR3 DNA sequence: TGCGCCAGCAGCCAAGCCCCCATACCGGGGGGGGACAATGAGCAGTTCTTC.

This chain links TRBV19 with TRBJ1-4, with D maybe TRBD1 (5 bases). The CDR3 covers 15 residues. The germline CDR1 and CDR2 sequences are LNHDA and SQIVND (reference sequence). V was trimmed by 1 base and J by 5 bases, leaving 11 bases between them. CDR3 bases: TGTGCCAGTAGTATAGGCCCAGGGCCGAATGAAAAACTGTTTTTT. This codes for CASSIGPGPNEKLFF.

This clone was seen only a few times. The chain couples TRBV27 to TRBJ1-1; the D is unclear. Germline V gives CDR1 MNHEY, CDR2 SMNVEV (reference sequence). The CDR3 totals 13 residues. Between the trimmed V and J ends, which lost 3 bases and 1 base, there was a span of 6 bases. The CDR3 spells CASSFVGNTEAFF. Here the CDR3 DNA reads TGTGCCAGCAGTTTTGTCGGGAACACTGAAGCTTTCTTT.

The V gene is TRBV4-1, the J gene TRBJ1-1; TRBD1 aligns across 8 bases. The CDR3 sequence is 17 residues long. Germline CDR1 and CDR2: MGHRA and YSYEKL. V was clipped by 4 bases and J by 1 base; unmatched bases: 11. The CDR3 protein is CASSRGRTGTGNTEAFF. The DNA of the CDR3 is TGCGCCAGCAGCCGGGGAAGGACTGGGACAGGGAACACTGAAGCTTTCTTT.

This chain links TRBV29-1 with TRBJ2-7, with TRBD1 as a possible D gene (7 bases). Trimming took off 5 bases at V and 1 base at J, with 18 bases between the two ends. CDR1 and CDR2 from the germline V gene are SQVTM and ANQGSEA. The CDR3 contains 15 residues. The CDR3 here is CSVFVGGTVSYEQYF. Written as DNA, the CDR3 is TGCAGCGTTTTTGTCGGCGGGACAGTATCCTACGAGCAGTACTTC.

The rearrangement joins TRBV19 to TRBJ1-1; 9 bases match TRBD1. CDR3 size: 14 residues. CDR1 LNHDA and CDR2 SQIVND come from the germline V gene (reference sequence). The V gene end was trimmed by 3 bases and the J gene end by 6 bases; junction bases not matched to a gene: 5. CDR3 sequence (DNA): TGTGCCAGTAGTATGGGACAGGGTCTAGCTGAAGCTTTCTTT. Its translation is CASSMGQGLAEAFF. The complete variable domain, with remaining parts taken from reference TRBV19 and TRBJ1-1, reads DGGITQSPKYLFRKEGQNVTLSCEQNLNHDAMYWYRQDPGQGLRLIYYSQIVNDFQKGDIAEGYSVSREKKESFPLTVTSAQKNPTAFYLCASSMGQGLAEAFFGQGTRLTVV.

The chain is built from TRBV11-2 and TRBJ1-6, with D maybe TRBD1 (5 bases). Trimming shortened V by 5 bases and J by 5 bases, and 13 bases separated the two germline ends. Germline values: CDR1 SGHAT, CDR2 FQNNGV. CDR3 length equals 15 residues. CDR3 nucleotide sequence: TGTGCCAGCAGCCCACTCAGGGCGGATAATTCACCCCTCCACTTT. It encodes CASSPLRADNSPLHF.

The chain links TRBV5-4 to TRBJ2-1; no definite D call. V lost 1 base, J lost 6 bases, and 11 bases lay in between. Germline loops: CDR1 SGHNT, CDR2 YYREEE (reference sequence). The CDR3 has 14 residues. The DNA of the CDR3 is TGTGCCAGCAGCTTGATATCCTTGAGCAATGAGCAGTTCTTC. Translation gives CASSLISLSNEQFF.

This clone came up once. The chain joins TRBV12-5 to TRBJ2-1, with TRBD1 matching over 7 bases. Germline assignment: CDR1 LGHNT and CDR2 FRNRAP. The CDR3 covers 11 residues. V was clipped by 5 bases and J by 10 bases; unmatched bases: 2. CDR3 sequence reads: CASGGDREQFF. The CDR3, as DNA: TGTGCTAGTGGTGGGGACAGAGAGCAGTTCTTC.

The V and J genes are TRBV7-3 and TRBJ2-6; 7 bases are a match to TRBD1. Trimming took 2 bases from V and 1 from J; bases not matched to a gene: 5. The CDR3 sequence is 17 residues long. The germline V gene encodes CDR1 SGHTA and CDR2 FQGTGA. CDR3 residues: CASSLGQGVSGANVLTF. DNA for the CDR3: TGTGCCAGCAGCTTAGGGCAGGGGGTATCTGGGGCCAACGTCCTGACTTTC. The variable domain in full, completed from reference TRBV7-3 and TRBJ2-6, reads GAGVSQTPSNKVTEKGKYVELRCDPISGHTALYWYRQSLGQGPEFLIYFQGTGAADDSGLPNDRFFAVRPEGSVSTLKIQRTERGDSAVYLCASSLGQGVSGANVLTFGAGSRLTVL.

This chain uses TRBV18 with TRBJ1-4; possibly TRBD1 for D (6 bases). The V and J ends lost 3 bases and 5 bases respectively, with 13 bases between them. CDR3 length equals 15 residues. Germline CDR1 reads KGHSH; CDR2 reads LQKENI. Here the CDR3 DNA reads TGTGCCAGCTCACCGGTCGGAGGACAGAATGAAAAACTGTTTTTT. Amino acid sequence: CASSPVGGQNEKLFF.

The gene calls are TRBV7-8 and TRBJ2-1, with TRBD1 matching over 10 bases. Trimming at V came to 3 bases and at J to 4 bases, leaving 3 bases not matched to a gene. The germline CDR1 and CDR2 sequences are SGHVS and FQNEAQ. The CDR3 consists of 15 residues. The CDR3: CASSFRQGAYNEQFF. The CDR3 DNA reads TGTGCCAGCAGCTTCCGACAGGGGGCGTACAATGAGCAGTTCTTC.

This sequence joins TRBV18 and TRBJ1-2, with D possibly TRBD1 on 5 matching bases. CDR1 is KGHSH, CDR2 LQKENI, per germline. V was shortened by 3 bases and J by 13 bases, with 15 bases between the two germline ends. This CDR3 contains 12 residues. The CDR3 coding sequence is TGTGCCAGCTCACCTCGGGACTCCCTCGGCACCTTC. It codes for CASSPRDSLGTF.

This clone came up a few times. CDR3 DNA sequence: TGTGCCAGCAGTTTAAGACAGGCGGATGGCTACACCTTC. Translating it yields CASSLRQADGYTF. The chain employs TRBV6-5 and TRBJ1-2, with D maybe TRBD1 (6 bases). Germline V gene lookup returns CDR1 MNHEY and CDR2 SVGAGI. Trimming pared 4 bases from V and 6 bases from J, leaving 12 bases between. CDR3 length: 13 residues.

The J gene is TRBJ1-6, the V gene TRBV27, with D maybe TRBD1 (5 bases). Trimming removed 3 bases at V and 4 bases at J, with 7 bases between. Germline V lookup: CDR1 MNHEY, CDR2 SMNVEV (reference sequence). The CDR3 runs to 14 residues. The CDR3 sequence is CASSLGGYNSPLHF. CDR3 nucleotides: TGTGCCAGCAGTTTGGGGGGATATAATTCACCCCTCCACTTT.

The rearrangement links TRBV18 to TRBJ2-7; TRBD2 might be the D (6 bases). Trimming shortened V by 3 bases and J by 6 bases, and 18 bases separated the two germline ends. Per germline, CDR1 KGHSH and CDR2 LQKENI. CDR3 length equals 15 residues. The CDR3 DNA sequence: TGTGCCAGCTCACCCCCCAGGGCGGGACGGGGCGAGCAGTACTTC. It yields the protein CASSPPRAGRGEQYF.

The rearrangement links TRBV7-2 to TRBJ1-4; tentative D call: TRBD1 (5 bases). CDR1 SGHTA and CDR2 FQGNSA come from the germline V gene. The CDR3 is 15 amino acids. The V end lost 4 bases, the J end lost 8 bases, and 17 bases lay between the germline ends. The DNA of the CDR3 is TGTGCCAGCAGCTCGATGGTTGGATCAGGGGAAAAACTGTTTTTT. Translation: CASSSMVGSGEKLFF.

This rearrangement joins TRBV20-1 to TRBJ1-2, with a tentative D call TRBD1 (5 bases). Germline CDR1 DFQATT, CDR2 SNEGSKA (reference sequence). The CDR3 is 13 residues long. With 3 bases removed from V and 5 bases from J, the gap between germline ends came to 13 bases. CDR3 nucleotides: TGCAGTGCTAGTGGGGCAGGCGAGTATGGCTACACCTTC. Translated, it gives CSASGAGEYGYTF.

The genes are TRBV18 and TRBJ1-1; the match to TRBD1 covers 10 bases. Germline CDR1 reads KGHSH; CDR2 reads LQKENI. CDR3 size: 14 residues. After removal of 5 bases from V and 5 bases from J, the junction contained 5 bases not matched to a gene. CDR3 sequence reads: CASSGGQGYTEAFF. In DNA, the CDR3 is TGTGCCAGCTCAGGGGGACAGGGGTATACTGAAGCTTTCTTT.